The 26 T cell receptor beta chains below all came from one sample that was sequenced in a study of patients and donors after allogeneic stem cell transplantation. TCRdb fed the RT-PCR reads into MiXCR, producing one record per CDR3 protein. In the table there are a few hundred thousand distinct CDR3 sequences, about 37% of which are singletons. The sequenced sample consisted of blood, either unsorted or a sorted T cell fraction (not recorded which). These TCRs come from a human donor who was either an allogeneic HSCT recipient or a stem cell or donor lymphocyte infusion donor (not recorded which). It is not recorded whose cells these are; they may come from a transplant donor.

This clonotype appeared many times. The V gene is TRBV20-1, the J gene TRBJ1-6; TRBD1 matches at 9 bases. Germline CDR1 DFQATT, CDR2 SNEGSKA (reference sequence). The CDR3 spans 15 residues. V dropped 6 bases and J dropped 9; count of bases not matched to a gene: 12. The CDR3 coding sequence is TGCAGTGCCAGCCTCGGGGGACAGGGCATTTCACCCCTCCACTTT. Its protein is CSASLGGQGISPLHF.

This clonotype was observed a handful of times. This sequence joins TRBV29-1 and TRBJ1-1; no definite D call. CDR3 size: 13 residues. V lost 7 bases, J lost 0 bases, and 12 bases lay in between. The germline V gene encodes CDR1 SQVTM and CDR2 ANQGSEA. The CDR3 nucleotides are TGCAGCGCAGAAGGGTTCCTGAACACTGAAGCTTTCTTT. Protein: CSAEGFLNTEAFF.

V gene TRBV12-3 or TRBV12-4 combines with J gene TRBJ2-5; D unresolved. This CDR3 contains 13 residues. The V end lost 3 bases, the J end lost 9 bases, and 14 bases lay between the germline ends. The CDR3 coding sequence is TGTGCCAGCAGTTTCAAACTGCCCTCGGCCCAGTACTTC. This encodes CASSFKLPSAQYF.

The CDR3 region is CASSPLTANTEAFF. DNA for the CDR3: TGTGCCAGCAGTCCCTTGACGGCAAACACTGAAGCTTTCTTT. V usage is TRBV27 and J usage is TRBJ1-1; D is ambiguous. Germline-derived CDR1 and CDR2 are MNHEY and SMNVEV (reference sequence). V was trimmed by 5 bases and J by 2 bases, leaving 12 bases between them. The CDR3 is 14 amino acids.

The V and J genes are TRBV5-5 and TRBJ2-3, with unresolved D. CDR3 size: 15 residues. V shed 2 bases and J shed 4 bases, with 14 bases lying between them. Germline V gene lookup returns CDR1 SGHKS and CDR2 YYEKEE (reference sequence). As DNA, the CDR3 is TGTGCCAGCAGCTTCTTCGACCGCTCCCCAGATACGCAGTATTTT. As protein: CASSFFDRSPDTQYF.

This chain connects TRBV7-9 to TRBJ1-1; D gene uncertain. Germline-derived CDR1 and CDR2 are SEHNR and FQNEAQ (reference sequence). Trimming cost V 2 bases and J 3 bases, with 10 bases left between them. There are 14 residues in the CDR3. The CDR3 here is CASSLFQGYTEAFF. Here the CDR3 DNA reads TGTGCCAGCAGCTTATTCCAAGGCTACACTGAAGCTTTCTTT.

CDR3 protein: CASSVGSDSRYGYTF. The CDR3 DNA reads as TGTGCCAGCAGCGTAGGGTCGGACAGCCGGTATGGCTACACCTTC. The chain has TRBV9 and TRBJ1-2, with D possibly TRBD1 on 6 matching bases. The germline CDR1 and CDR2 sequences are SGDLS and YYNGEE. The CDR3 loop spans 15 amino acids. The germline V and J ends were trimmed by 0 bases and 5 bases, with 14 bases remaining between them. Full variable domain (remainder filled in from reference TRBV9 and TRBJ1-2): DSGVTQTPKHLITATGQRVTLRCSPRSGDLSVYWYQQSLDQGLQFLIQYYNGEERAKGNILERFSAQQFPDLHSELNLSSLELGDSALYFCASSVGSDSRYGYTFGSGTRLTVV.

The chain is built from TRBV6-5 and TRBJ2-1; 8 positions agree with TRBD2. Germline V gives CDR1 MNHEY, CDR2 SVGAGI. The V and J ends lost 5 bases and 4 bases, in that order; junction bases with no gene match: 10. This CDR3 region has 16 residues. The CDR3 here is CASSTLAGGNYNEQFF. The CDR3 bases are TGTGCCAGCAGTACCCTGGCGGGGGGAAATTACAATGAGCAGTTCTTC.

V gene TRBV29-1 combines with J gene TRBJ2-1; 9 bases map to TRBD1. The CDR3 length is 14 residues. Looked up from germline, CDR1 is SQVTM and CDR2 is ANQGSEA. The junction had 5 bases not matched to a gene; V was cut back by 4 bases and J by 4 bases. The CDR3 region is CSVGGTGNYNEQFF. The CDR3 DNA reads as TGCAGCGTTGGGGGGACAGGGAATTACAATGAGCAGTTCTTC.

The genes are TRBV12-3 or TRBV12-4 and TRBJ1-1; 7 positions match TRBD1. Trimming cost V 6 bases and J 4 bases; bases outside gene matches: 2. This CDR3 is 12 amino acids long. CDR3 protein: CASRQGSTEAFF. The CDR3 DNA reads as TGTGCCAGCAGACAGGGGAGCACTGAAGCTTTCTTT.

The chain links TRBV4-3 to TRBJ2-1; D is uncertain. Looked up from germline, CDR1 is LGHNA and CDR2 is YSLEER. Trimming cost V 4 bases and J 5 bases, with 9 bases left between them. This CDR3 comprises 13 residues. The CDR3 loop reads CASSRGPDNEQFF. The CDR3, as DNA: TGCGCCAGCAGCCGAGGACCTGACAATGAGCAGTTCTTC.

This clonotype was counted a few times. This chain connects TRBV11-2 to TRBJ1-2; D perhaps matches TRBD1 (5 bases). The CDR3 extends over 12 amino acids. The V end lost 1 base, the J end lost 6 bases, and 6 bases lay between the germline ends. The germline CDR1 and CDR2 sequences are SGHAT and FQNNGV. The CDR3 loop is CASSLVGDGYTF. The CDR3 DNA reads TGTGCCAGCAGCTTAGTAGGGGATGGCTACACCTTC. The variable domain in full, completed from reference TRBV11-2 and TRBJ1-2, reads EAGVAQSPRYKIIEKRQSVAFWCNPISGHATLYWYQQILGQGPKLLIQFQNNGVVDDSQLPKDRFSAERLKGVDSTLKIQPAKLEDSAVYLCASSLVGDGYTFGSGTRLTVV.

In DNA, the CDR3 is TGTGCCAGCAGTTTGAGTGTGGATGAGCAGTTCTTC. The encoded protein is CASSLSVDEQFF. The chain employs TRBV6-6 and TRBJ2-1; D is unresolved. Germline assignment: CDR1 MNHNY and CDR2 SVGAGI (reference sequence). The CDR3 runs 12 residues. Trimming took 4 bases from V and 8 from J, leaving 9 bases between them.

The chain links TRBV10-3 to TRBJ1-1, with unresolved D. This CDR3 spans 12 amino acids. V dropped 10 bases and J dropped 5 bases, with 14 bases sitting between them. Per germline, CDR1 ENHRY and CDR2 SYGVKD. CDR3: CATQRSVTEAFF. CDR3 DNA sequence: TGTGCCACCCAGCGTAGCGTGACTGAAGCTTTCTTT.

The chain uses TRBV12-3 or TRBV12-4 and TRBJ1-2; no firm D call. Trimming pared 3 bases from V and 3 bases from J, leaving 11 bases between. The CDR3 extends over 14 amino acids. The CDR3: CASSFSRVHYGYTF. In DNA form, the CDR3 reads TGTGCCAGCAGTTTCTCGAGGGTCCACTATGGCTACACCTTC.

This chain connects TRBV12-3 or TRBV12-4 to TRBJ1-2; TRBD1 matches 9 bases. The V gene end was trimmed by 5 bases and the J gene end by 8 bases; junction bases not matched to a gene: 6. The CDR3 is made up of 13 amino acids. In DNA form, the CDR3 reads TGTGCCAGCAGTCTTAACAGGGGGCCGGGCTACACCTTC. Translation: CASSLNRGPGYTF.

This clonotype occurred many times. Here the CDR3 DNA reads TGTGCCAGCAGTTTGGGGGTACCCTACGAGCAGTACTTC. It is translated as CASSLGVPYEQYF. The chain is built from TRBV12-3 or TRBV12-4 and TRBJ2-7; D tentatively fits TRBD1 or TRBD2 (5 bases each). The CDR3 sequence is 13 residues long. With 3 bases removed from V and 2 bases from J, the gap between germline ends came to 8 bases.

CDR3 sequence: CATRGSNTEAFF. Written as DNA, the CDR3 is TGTGCCACGCGGGGGTCGAACACTGAAGCTTTCTTT. The V and J genes are TRBV24-1 and TRBJ1-1, with a possible D match to TRBD1 (5 bases). V dropped 10 bases and J dropped 1 base, with 9 bases sitting between them. This CDR3 region has 12 residues. Germline values: CDR1 KGHDR, CDR2 SFDVKD.

This clonotype was detected a few times. V and J are TRBV3-1 and TRBJ1-1, with D unclear. V was cut by 1 base and J by 3 bases, with 3 bases left in between. There are 12 residues in the CDR3. Germline CDR1 reads LGHDT; CDR2 reads YNNKEL (reference sequence). CDR3: CASSQVYTEAFF. CDR3 nucleotide sequence: TGTGCCAGCAGCCAAGTGTACACTGAAGCTTTCTTT.

The chain joins TRBV10-3 to TRBJ2-2; D not resolved. The CDR3 is 14 residues long. V lost 1 base, J lost 1 base, and 4 bases lay in between. Germline CDR1 reads ENHRY; CDR2 reads SYGVKD. CDR3 protein: CAISEWQNTGELFF. DNA of the CDR3: TGTGCCATCAGTGAGTGGCAGAACACCGGGGAGCTGTTTTTT.

This clonotype was seen repeatedly, ten times or more. The chain combines TRBV5-1 with TRBJ1-2, with unresolved D. Germline V gene sequence: CDR1 SGHRS, CDR2 YFSETQ. The CDR3 extends over 12 amino acids. Deletions cut 0 bases from V and 8 bases from J, with 8 bases between. Here the CDR3 reads CASSLDRRGYTF. As DNA, the CDR3 is TGCGCCAGCAGCTTGGATAGGCGCGGCTACACCTTC.

This clonotype has a handful of counts. The CDR3, as DNA: TGCGCCAGCAGCTACGACAGGGCCTCACCCTATGGCTACACCTTC. It specifies CASSYDRASPYGYTF. The J gene is TRBJ1-2, the V gene TRBV5-1; TRBD1 matches 7 bases. The CDR3 runs to 15 residues. V lost 3 bases, J lost 4 bases, and 9 bases stayed unmatched. Germline CDR1 reads SGHRS; CDR2 reads YFSETQ.

This clonotype is a singleton in its sample. The chain joins TRBV5-6 to TRBJ1-1; maybe TRBD1 (5 bases). V lost 3 bases to trimming and J lost 0 bases, with 12 bases between them. The CDR3 has 15 residues. In germline, CDR1 is SGHDT, CDR2 YYEEEE. CDR3 amino acids: CASSWTRGLNTEAFF. The CDR3 coding sequence is TGTGCCAGCAGCTGGACAAGGGGCTTGAACACTGAAGCTTTCTTT.

This chain joins TRBV7-2 and TRBJ2-3; D is unclear. Germline-derived CDR1 and CDR2 are SGHTA and FQGNSA. Trimming cost V 5 bases and J 6 bases, with 9 bases left between them. The CDR3 is 12 residues long. Here the CDR3 reads CASSIRSDTQYF. The CDR3 region has the DNA TGTGCCAGCAGCATAAGGAGCGATACGCAGTATTTT.

This chain uses TRBV2 with TRBJ1-1; D not certain. Germline values: CDR1 SNHLY, CDR2 FYNNEI. The CDR3 runs 13 residues. Trimming pared 8 bases from V and 8 bases from J, leaving 18 bases between. The CDR3 sequence: CASAFRRKNEAFF. The CDR3, as DNA: TGTGCCAGCGCCTTTCGACGAAAGAACGAAGCTTTCTTT. Using reference TRBV2 and TRBJ1-1 for the parts outside the CDR3, the full variable domain is EPEVTQTPSHQVTQMGQEVILRCVPISNHLYFYWYRQILGQKVEFLVSFYNNEISEKSEIFDDQFSVERPDGSNFTLKIRSTKLEDSAMYFCASAFRRKNEAFFGQGTRLTVV.

The J gene is TRBJ2-7, the V gene TRBV29-1; the match to TRBD2 covers 8 bases. V lost 5 bases, J lost 2 bases, and 8 bases stayed unmatched. Germline V gene data show CDR1 as SQVTM and CDR2 as ANQGSEA. CDR3 length equals 14 residues. The CDR3 sequence is CSVRGGALPYEQYF. The CDR3 nucleotides are TGCAGCGTTCGGGGGGGGGCCCTTCCCTACGAGCAGTACTTC.